Each of the 12 T cell receptor beta chains below was sequenced from the same sample in a study of blood T cell repertoires in COVID-19. Using immunoSEQ multiplex PCR, the repertoire was profiled, and TCRdb retains in-frame clones only, with some absent. Among approximately 300,000 clones, approximately 86% were seen once, and the ten largest hold approximately 2.4%. The sample taken for sequencing was peripheral blood. These receptors were taken from a man in his late teens or twenties with active or convalescent COVID-19.

The chain has TRBV24-1 and TRBJ2-1; 10 bases fit TRBD2. The CDR3 contains 16 residues. The V segment lost 4 bases and the J segment 2 bases; nucleotides outside the gene matches: 4. Germline assignment: CDR1 KGHDR and CDR2 SFDVKD. DNA of the CDR3: TGTGCCACCAGTGACAGGACTAGCGGAACCTACAATGAGCAGTTCTTC. Translation: CATSDRTSGTYNEQFF.

CDR3 amino acids: CASSLLGLSGGYNEQFF. Here the CDR3 DNA reads TGTGCCAGCAGCTTGCTTGGCCTCAGCGGGGGCTACAATGAGCAGTTCTTC. The chain combines TRBV5-6 with TRBJ2-1, with 8 positions matching TRBD2. The germline V gene has CDR1 SGHDT and CDR2 YYEEEE. The junction had 9 bases not matched to a gene; V was cut back by 1 base and J by 3 bases. There are 17 residues in the CDR3.

V is TRBV18 and J is TRBJ2-7; 9 positions agree with TRBD1. The CDR3 runs 14 residues. The germline V gene encodes CDR1 KGHSH and CDR2 LQKENI. The ends lost 2 bases at V and 7 bases at J; junction bases unmatched: 6. CDR3 amino acids: CASSPMDRGGEQYF. The CDR3 DNA sequence: TGTGCCAGCTCACCAATGGACAGGGGAGGAGAGCAGTACTTC.

This chain connects TRBV2 to TRBJ2-3; 8 bases are shared with TRBD1. Germline V gene lookup returns CDR1 SNHLY and CDR2 FYNNEI. The CDR3 runs to 13 residues. The ends lost 8 bases at V and 1 base at J; junction bases unmatched: 2. CDR3 residues: CASLDRGTDTQYF. In DNA, the CDR3 is TGTGCCAGCCTGGACAGGGGCACAGATACGCAGTATTTT.

The chain carries TRBV14 and TRBJ1-2; D is possibly TRBD1 (6 bases). V lost 1 base and J lost 7, with 16 bases in between. Germline V gene data show CDR1 as SGHDN and CDR2 as FVKESK. The CDR3 runs to 15 residues. The CDR3 DNA is TGTGCCAGCAGCCAAGGAATACGGGGGGCGCCTGGCTACACCTTC. Protein: CASSQGIRGAPGYTF.

V gene TRBV10-2 combines with J gene TRBJ1-2; TRBD1 is a possible D gene (5 bases). V dropped 2 bases and J dropped 6 bases, with 10 bases sitting between them. In germline, CDR1 is WSHSY, CDR2 SAAADI. The CDR3 runs 13 residues. CDR3 sequence (DNA): TGCGCCAGCAGTGAGGGCCTAGGGGATGGCTACACCTTC. Translating it yields CASSEGLGDGYTF.

The gene calls are TRBV7-2 and TRBJ1-1; 8 bases align to TRBD1. Trimming took 7 bases from V and 5 from J; bases not matched to a gene: 9. Germline-derived CDR1 and CDR2 are SGHTA and FQGNSA. CDR3 size: 14 residues. In nucleotides, the CDR3 is TGTGCCAGCATAACTCAGGGGGCGCGGACTGAAGCTTTCTTT. Its translation is CASITQGARTEAFF.

The chain uses TRBV23-1 and TRBJ1-4; tentatively, D is TRBD1 (5 bases). TRBV23-1 is labeled an ORF, and its function is uncertain. The CDR3 loop spans 10 amino acids. V lost 9 bases and J lost 13, with 12 bases in between. CDR3 in DNA: TGCGCCAGGATGACAGTTATACTGTTTTTT. Translating gives CARMTVILFF.

This rearrangement joins TRBV4-1 to TRBJ1-1; 8 bases agree with TRBD1. Germline assignment: CDR1 MGHRA and CDR2 YSYEKL. CDR3 length: 14 amino acids. V lost 0 bases and J lost 10; bases outside the gene matches: 7. The DNA of the CDR3 is TGCGCCAGCAGCCAAGAAACAGGGGGGTCGCCAGCTTTCTTT. Residues: CASSQETGGSPAFF.

V usage is TRBV19 and J usage is TRBJ1-2; weak D call: TRBD1 (5 bases). Germline CDR1 LNHDA, CDR2 SQIVND (reference sequence). The V end was cut by 10 bases, the J end by 6 bases, with 15 bases between. CDR3 size: 12 residues. The CDR3 is CATNAGSHGYTF. CDR3 DNA: TGTGCCACCAACGCAGGGTCCCATGGCTACACCTTC.

V is TRBV18 and J is TRBJ1-1; D might be TRBD1 (5 bases). The CDR3 has 13 amino acids. Germline-derived CDR1 and CDR2 are KGHSH and LQKENI. The V end was cut by 6 bases, the J end by 4 bases, with 12 bases between. The CDR3 loop reads CASSRPGGTEAFF. The DNA of the CDR3 is TGTGCCAGCTCCCGGCCGGGGGGCACTGAAGCTTTCTTT.

This rearrangement joins TRBV6-5 to TRBJ2-5; perhaps TRBD2 as D (5 bases). This CDR3 has 15 residues. Germline CDR1 is MNHEY and CDR2 is SVGAGI. V was clipped by 5 bases and J by 2 bases, with 15 bases between them. CDR3 protein: CASSSASLAQETQYF. CDR3 DNA sequence: TGTGCCAGCAGTAGCGCTAGCCTAGCTCAAGAGACCCAGTACTTC.